Below, one T cell receptor (beta chain) is given with its context. The data belong to a study of blood T cell repertoires in COVID-19. CDR3 length equals 14 residues. The ends lost 6 bases at V and 5 bases at J; junction bases unmatched: 12. Germline assignment: CDR1 SQVTM and CDR2 ANQGSEA. Clones were sequenced by immunoSEQ multiplex PCR, and TCRdb holds only the in-frame ones, with some missing. The sample consists of 110,000 to 150,000 clones, 80% to 90% of them appearing once. The V gene is TRBV29-1, the J gene TRBJ2-5, with 7 bases aligning to TRBD1. This TCR derives from a man aged 60 to 69 with active or convalescent COVID-19. Sample: peripheral blood. The CDR3, as DNA: TGCAGCGTCCAAAGACAGGGTTTGTGGGAGACCCAGTACTTC. This sequence encodes CSVQRQGLWETQYF.